These 11 T cell receptor beta chains share one sample of origin, sequenced in a study of control samples from healthy donors and cancer patients. Using immunoSEQ multiplex PCR, the repertoire was profiled, and TCRdb retains in-frame clones only, with some absent. The table lists fewer than 45,000 clones, approximately 90% of them singletons, with 22% in the top ten. Sample: PBMCs. All receptors come from a middle-aged woman with head and neck cancer.

This clone showed up just once. V and J are TRBV2 and TRBJ1-5, with TRBD1 as a possible D gene (6 bases). V was shortened by 4 bases and J by 4 bases, with 14 bases between the two germline ends. The germline V gene encodes CDR1 SNHLY and CDR2 FYNNEI. CDR3 length: 15 residues. This CDR3 is CASSGRGAVNQPQHF. The CDR3 DNA is TGTGCCAGCAGTGGAAGGGGGGCGGTTAATCAGCCCCAGCATTTT.

The chain is built from TRBV6-6 and TRBJ2-1; D is uncertain. CDR1 and CDR2 (germline): MNHNY, SVGAGI (reference sequence). V was pared by 2 bases and J by 4 bases, with 15 bases between. CDR3 size: 16 residues. The CDR3 here is CASSYVAAVSYNEQFF. As DNA, the CDR3 is TGTGCCAGCAGTTACGTCGCGGCCGTATCTTACAATGAGCAGTTCTTC.

CDR3 residues: CASSLGWGRGNSPLHF. The CDR3 DNA follows: TGTGCCAGCAGTTTAGGCTGGGGACGGGGAAATTCACCCCTCCACTTT. The chain employs TRBV28 and TRBJ1-6, with D possibly TRBD1 on 5 matching bases. Deletions cut 2 bases from V and 7 bases from J, with 15 bases between. Germline-derived CDR1 and CDR2 are MDHEN and SYDVKM. The CDR3 runs 16 residues.

This chain links TRBV24-1 with TRBJ1-6; tentatively, D is TRBD1 (6 bases). CDR1 is KGHDR and CDR2 is SFDVKD in the germline V gene. There are 13 residues in the CDR3. V was trimmed by 9 bases and J by 7 bases, leaving 12 bases between them. CDR3 amino acids: CATHTGLNSPLHF. DNA for the CDR3: TGTGCCACCCATACAGGGCTCAATTCACCCCTCCACTTT.

V usage is TRBV6-6 and J usage is TRBJ1-5; no definite D call. Looked up from germline, CDR1 is MNHNY and CDR2 is SVGAGI (reference sequence). Trimming shortened V by 7 bases and J by 0 bases, and 7 bases separated the two germline ends. This CDR3 is built from 13 residues. The CDR3 loop is CASTTYSNQPQHF. Here the CDR3 DNA reads TGTGCCAGCACCACATATAGCAATCAGCCCCAGCATTTT.

V usage is TRBV19 and J usage is TRBJ2-7; TRBD2 agrees at 11 bases. This CDR3 has 16 residues. Per the germline V gene, CDR1 is LNHDA and CDR2 is SQIVND (reference sequence). The trim removed 5 bases at V and 1 base at J, leaving 7 bases unmatched. The CDR3 sequence is CASSFNLAGGSYEQYF. CDR3 in DNA: TGTGCCAGTAGTTTTAACCTAGCGGGGGGATCCTACGAGCAGTACTTC.

The gene calls are TRBV11-3 and TRBJ2-7, with 9 bases aligning to TRBD1. CDR1 is SGHNT, CDR2 YENEEA, per germline. V trimming: 5 bases; J trimming: 5 bases; junction bases outside the gene matches: 10. CDR3 length: 15 residues. CDR3 coding DNA: TGTGCCAGCAGCCGAGAGGGACAGGGAATCGACGAGCAGTACTTC. It yields the protein CASSREGQGIDEQYF.

This chain connects TRBV4-1 to TRBJ2-1, with D possibly TRBD1 on 6 matching bases. CDR1 is MGHRA, CDR2 YSYEKL, per germline. Trimming stripped 5 bases from V and 8 bases from J, with 19 bases between. This CDR3 contains 15 residues. The DNA of the CDR3 is TGCGCCAGCAGCGGAAAACAGGGAGACTATGATGAGCAGTTCTTC. Translation: CASSGKQGDYDEQFF.

The chain joins TRBV30 to TRBJ1-4; unclear D gene. The CDR3 is 14 amino acids. Per germline, CDR1 GTSNPN and CDR2 SVGIG (reference sequence). Deletions cut 5 bases from V and 3 bases from J, with 13 bases between. This chain's CDR3 is CAWDKGRSNEKLFF. Here the CDR3 DNA reads TGTGCCTGGGATAAGGGAAGGTCTAATGAAAAACTGTTTTTT.

The genes are TRBV7-2 and TRBJ1-1; no firm D call. Germline assignment: CDR1 SGHTA and CDR2 FQGNSA. V shed 3 bases and J shed 0 bases, with 11 bases lying between them. This CDR3 has 15 amino acids. The CDR3 nucleotides are TGTGCCAGCAGCTTGAATCCCAGCATGAACACTGAAGCTTTCTTT. Residues: CASSLNPSMNTEAFF. The full variable domain, in which reference TRBV7-2 and TRBJ1-1 provide the parts outside the CDR3, is GAGVSQSPSNKVTEKGKDVELRCDPISGHTALYWYRQSLGQGLEFLIYFQGNSAPDKSGLPSDRFSAERTGGSVSTLTIQRTQQEDSAVYLCASSLNPSMNTEAFFGQGTRLTVV.

The J gene is TRBJ2-1, the V gene TRBV6-6, with D unclear. The germline CDR1 and CDR2 sequences are MNHNY and SVGAGI (reference sequence). CDR3 length equals 15 residues. V lost 2 bases and J 0 bases, leaving 8 bases between the germline ends. Here the CDR3 DNA reads TGTGCCAGCAGTTACCCTTCCAGCTCCTACAATGAGCAGTTCTTC. This encodes CASSYPSSSYNEQFF.